This T cell receptor (beta chain) was captured in a study of blood T cells in healthy people across ages. Findings and caveats of the study: One million T cells yielded diversity estimates that were considered underestimates.

The CDR3 spans 15 residues. V dropped 4 bases and J dropped 12; count of bases not matched to a gene: 14. As to this clonotype: Antigen: not known.

A second 7 to 11 cycle PCR used barcoded and J-beta primers. TCRdb recomputed calls from the 5' RACE reads with MiXCR, one row per CDR3 protein. The sample includes 540,000 or so distinct CDR3 sequences, around 24% of them seen just once. This sample was shared with a second study, whose subject was T cells of mothers and their children.

The chain couples TRBV12-3 or TRBV12-4 to TRBJ2-1, with 8 nucleotides matching TRBD2. The source of this sequence is a boy younger than 18 in good health. Sample: blood. The CDR3 sequence: CASSYTGYGGDGQFF. As DNA, the CDR3 is TGTGCCAGCAGTTATACAGGGTACGGGGGGGATGGGCAGTTCTTC.